These 17 T cell receptor beta chains were sequenced from one sample in a study of cytomegalovirus exposure and HLA in healthy donors. PCR amplification relied on 60 Vbeta primers (plus 13 Jbeta primers). Assay: immunoSEQ multiplex PCR; the TCRdb copy retains only in-frame clones and omits some. The data contain 130,000 to 150,000 clones, 75% to 85% of them seen just once; the ten biggest clones take up under 5%. Sequencing was done on a sample of PBMCs. All receptors derive from a man aged 35 to 55 in good health and CMV-seronegative.

The chain employs TRBV10-1 and TRBJ2-7; TRBD1 agrees at 8 bases. This CDR3 is 15 amino acids long. Trimming at V came to 5 bases and at J to 3 bases, leaving 9 bases not matched to a gene. Germline CDR1 is WNHNN and CDR2 is SYGVQD (reference sequence). The CDR3 region has the DNA TGCGCCAGCAGTCCTCAACAGGGGGTTGGCTACGAGCAGTACTTC. It codes for CASSPQQGVGYEQYF.

The chain joins TRBV2 to TRBJ1-2, with TRBD1 as a possible D gene (5 bases). V dropped 3 bases and J dropped 5 bases, with 13 bases sitting between them. The CDR3 is 14 amino acids. CDR1 is SNHLY, CDR2 FYNNEI, per germline. CDR3 sequence reads: CASSDGRAGYGYTF. In nucleotides, the CDR3 is TGTGCCAGCAGTGATGGCAGGGCAGGGTATGGCTACACCTTC.

V gene TRBV20-1 combines with J gene TRBJ1-2; 7 positions agree with TRBD1. After removal of 6 bases from V and 5 bases from J, the junction contained 3 bases not matched to a gene. The germline V gene has CDR1 DFQATT and CDR2 SNEGSKA (reference sequence). This CDR3 has 11 amino acids. The CDR3 region has the DNA TGCAGTGCACGGGACAGATATGGCTACACCTTC. Its translation is CSARDRYGYTF.

V is TRBV10-2 and J is TRBJ2-5; TRBD1 is a possible D gene (6 bases). This CDR3 has 14 amino acids. The germline V and J ends were trimmed by 6 bases and 1 base, with 12 bases remaining between them. The germline V gene has CDR1 WSHSY and CDR2 SAAADI. The CDR3 DNA reads as TGCGCCAGCAGCCACGTGGACAGCCAAGAGACCCAGTACTTC. Protein product: CASSHVDSQETQYF.

This chain links TRBV13 with TRBJ1-1; possibly TRBD1 for D (5 bases). Germline CDR1 is PRHDT and CDR2 is FYEKMQ (reference sequence). CDR3 length: 14 residues. Trimming removed 7 bases from V and 1 base from J, with 13 bases in between. The CDR3 loop is CASIPDSSNTEAFF. Here the CDR3 DNA reads TGTGCCAGCATCCCCGACAGTTCGAACACTGAAGCTTTCTTT. The full variable domain, rest sourced from reference TRBV13 and TRBJ1-1, is AAGVIQSPRHLIKEKRETATLKCYPIPRHDTVYWYQQGPGQDPQFLISFYEKMQSDKGSIPDRFSAQQFSDYHSELNMSSLELGDSALYFCASIPDSSNTEAFFGQGTRLTVV.

The chain joins TRBV4-3 to TRBJ1-2; 11 positions agree with TRBD1. V was clipped by 4 bases and J by 2 bases; unmatched bases: 6. Germline CDR1 is LGHNA and CDR2 is YSLEER. The CDR3 consists of 16 residues. The CDR3 DNA sequence: TGCGCCAGCAGCCCAGGACAGGGGGCGGAGAACTATGGCTACACCTTC. Protein: CASSPGQGAENYGYTF.

The gene calls are TRBV20-1 and TRBJ2-3; the D is unclear. Germline V CDR1 and CDR2: DFQATT, SNEGSKA (reference sequence). V lost 3 bases, J lost 4 bases, and 5 bases lay in between. The CDR3 sequence is 11 residues long. CDR3 residues: CSASFPDTQYF. The CDR3 coding sequence is TGCAGTGCTAGCTTCCCAGATACGCAGTATTTT.

The gene calls are TRBV9 and TRBJ2-7; the D gene is possibly TRBD1 (5 bases). This CDR3 region has 15 residues. Germline values: CDR1 SGDLS, CDR2 YYNGEE. Trimming left V 4 bases short and J 8 bases short, with 22 bases between. The CDR3, as DNA: TGTGCCAGCAGCTCTACTGCTTGGGGCAATAAAAAGCAGTACTTC. Its translation: CASSSTAWGNKKQYF.

The chain couples TRBV19 to TRBJ1-3; D is uncertain. The CDR3 is 14 amino acids. Trimming shortened V by 10 bases and J by 0 bases, and 13 bases separated the two germline ends. The germline CDR1 and CDR2 sequences are LNHDA and SQIVND (reference sequence). CDR3 bases: TGTGCCACCCTTCACTTGAGCTCTGGAAACACCATATATTTT. Translating gives CATLHLSSGNTIYF. Full variable domain (missing parts from reference TRBV19 and TRBJ1-3): DGGITQSPKYLFRKEGQNVTLSCEQNLNHDAMYWYRQDPGQGLRLIYYSQIVNDFQKGDIAEGYSVSREKKESFPLTVTSAQKNPTAFYLCATLHLSSGNTIYFGEGSWLTVV.

The chain has TRBV6-5 and TRBJ1-4; 11 bases are a match to TRBD1. The germline gives CDR1 MNHEY, CDR2 SVGAGI. Trimming cost V 4 bases and J 0 bases; bases outside gene matches: 1. The CDR3 extends over 16 amino acids. This CDR3 reads CASSLGQGATNEKLFF. For the CDR3, the DNA is TGTGCCAGCAGTTTGGGACAGGGGGCAACTAATGAAAAACTGTTTTTT.

The table lists this clone with a count of one. Other nucleotide sequences from this sample produce the same CDR3. The genes are TRBV5-5 and TRBJ2-7; D unresolved. The CDR3 has 13 residues. Germline CDR1 reads SGHKS; CDR2 reads YYEKEE (reference sequence). V dropped 0 bases and J dropped 0 bases, with 4 bases sitting between them. CDR3 in amino acids: CASSLAVSYEQYF. CDR3 DNA: TGTGCCAGCAGCTTGGCTGTCTCCTACGAGCAGTACTTC.

The chain carries TRBV11-2 and TRBJ2-3; 11 bases agree with TRBD2. The V gene end was trimmed by 10 bases and the J gene end by 2 bases; junction bases not matched to a gene: 5. The CDR3 runs 14 residues. The germline V gene encodes CDR1 SGHAT and CDR2 FQNNGV. The CDR3 DNA follows: TGTGCCACCGTAGCGGGGGGGCACACAGATACGCAGTATTTT. Its translation is CATVAGGHTDTQYF.

The gene calls are TRBV10-2 and TRBJ2-7, with 11 bases that match TRBD2. The length of the CDR3 is 15 residues. V shed 6 bases, J shed 8 bases, and the junction held 12 bases outside the gene matches. Germline lookup yields CDR1 WSHSY and CDR2 SAAADI. The CDR3 DNA reads TGCGCCAGCAGAACTCCGGGACTAGCGGCGCCCCAGCAGTACTTC. Protein: CASRTPGLAAPQQYF.

The chain recombines TRBV30 with TRBJ2-5; 13 nucleotides line up with TRBD2. V lost 3 bases and J lost 7; bases outside the gene matches: 11. CDR3 size: 16 residues. Germline V lookup: CDR1 GTSNPN, CDR2 SVGIG (reference sequence). In nucleotides, the CDR3 is TGTGCCTGGAGCCCTCCGGGACTAGCGGGGCTGGGGACCCAGTACTTC. As protein: CAWSPPGLAGLGTQYF.

The chain employs TRBV19 and TRBJ2-5; D may be TRBD2 (6 bases). Trimming took 3 bases from V and 1 from J, leaving 15 bases between them. The CDR3 runs to 16 residues. Germline V lookup: CDR1 LNHDA, CDR2 SQIVND (reference sequence). The CDR3: CASSIHGGNIQETQYF. For the CDR3, the DNA is TGTGCCAGTAGTATCCACGGAGGGAATATCCAAGAGACCCAGTACTTC. The whole variable domain, remainder taken from reference TRBV19 and TRBJ2-5, is DGGITQSPKYLFRKEGQNVTLSCEQNLNHDAMYWYRQDPGQGLRLIYYSQIVNDFQKGDIAEGYSVSREKKESFPLTVTSAQKNPTAFYLCASSIHGGNIQETQYFGPGTRLLVL.

The chain carries TRBV9 and TRBJ2-7; 10 bases match TRBD2. The length of the CDR3 is 15 residues. V trimming: 2 bases; J trimming: 0 bases; junction bases outside the gene matches: 2. Germline V gene lookup returns CDR1 SGDLS and CDR2 YYNGEE. The CDR3 DNA sequence: TGTGCCAGCAGCGTCTCTAGCGGGAGCTCCTACGAGCAGTACTTC. Protein product: CASSVSSGSSYEQYF.

The chain joins TRBV28 to TRBJ1-2; weak D call: TRBD1 (5 bases). V lost 10 bases to trimming and J lost 4 bases, with 13 bases between them. This CDR3 contains 12 residues. The germline gives CDR1 MDHEN, CDR2 SYDVKM. CDR3 in amino acids: CATTAGLYGYTF. CDR3 DNA sequence: TGTGCCACCACGGCGGGGCTCTATGGCTACACCTTC.